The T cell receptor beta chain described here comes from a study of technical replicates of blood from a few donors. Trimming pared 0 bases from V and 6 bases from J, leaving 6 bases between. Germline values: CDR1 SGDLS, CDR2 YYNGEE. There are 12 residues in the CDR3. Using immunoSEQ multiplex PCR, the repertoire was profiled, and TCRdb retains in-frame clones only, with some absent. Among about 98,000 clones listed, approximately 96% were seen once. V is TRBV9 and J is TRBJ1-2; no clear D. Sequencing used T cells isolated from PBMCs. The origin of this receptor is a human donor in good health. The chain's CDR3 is CASSVDGDGYTF. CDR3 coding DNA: TGTGCCAGCAGCGTAGACGGGGATGGCTACACCTTC.